This paragraph covers one T cell receptor beta chain sequence. Antigen unknown. The data stem from a study of beta chain features in type 1 diabetes. Study information: Taken together, all samples contributed approximately 110 million examined sorted cells. Notes on the study in general: Fewer insertions but more deletions were seen at VDJ junctions in type 1 diabetes patients. Compared to healthy donors, patients appeared to have naive, central memory and Treg TCRB repertoires that were more alike. Type 1 diabetes patients had moderately but significantly shorter TCRB CDR3s in all four CD4+ subsets.

Germline V gene lookup returns CDR1 MRHNA and CDR2 SNTAGT. Trimming took 3 bases from V and 9 from J; bases not matched to a gene: 9. The CDR3 is 15 residues long. The authors sorted CD4+ naive, central memory, regulatory and stem cell-like memory cells via CD45RO/CCR7/CD25/CD127/CD95/CD27. The study reverse transcribed the entire isolated RNA, so it sequenced expressed TCRB transcripts. Assay used: immunoSEQ multiplex PCR; TCRdb lists only in-frame clones, some missing. This sample has under 300,000 clones, with approximately 24% found just once. The sequencing input was naive CD4+ T cells from blood. The receptor was derived from a woman in her twenties or thirties with type 1 diabetes. The gene calls are TRBV6-4 and TRBJ2-1, with TRBD2 identical over 9 bases. In DNA form, the CDR3 reads TGTGCCAGCAGTGAACTGCGGGAGGGTGGTTGTGAGCAGTTCTTC. Amino acids: CASSELREGGCEQFF.